A single sample gave rise to the 32 T cell receptor beta chains below, sequenced in a study of T cells after yellow fever vaccination. MiXCR was run by TCRdb on the 5' RACE reads, yielding one entry per CDR3 protein. The sample shows 600,000 to 750,000 distinct CDR3 sequences, about 12% of them seen only once. The sequences come from PBMCs, collected on the day of the yellow fever booster vaccination. Receptors originate from a man aged 25 to 45 who received the YFV17D yellow fever vaccine.

This clonotype was observed a handful of times. V and J are TRBV12-3 or TRBV12-4 and TRBJ2-7; 12 nucleotides align to TRBD2. The CDR3 is made up of 15 amino acids. J gave up 6 bases and V 2 bases, and 5 bases lay outside the gene matches. CDR3: CASSLMGLAGSEQYF. Written as DNA, the CDR3 is TGTGCCAGCAGTTTAATGGGACTAGCGGGTTCCGAGCAGTACTTC.

This clonotype was counted only a few times. The V call is TRBV20-1, the J call TRBJ2-1; 7 bases fit TRBD2. The J segment lost 9 bases and the V segment lost 6 bases, leaving 14 bases of the junction unmatched. CDR3 length: 14 amino acids. Per germline, CDR1 DFQATT and CDR2 SNEGSKA (reference sequence). The CDR3 region is CSAIKAGGSSEQFF. The CDR3 region has the DNA TGCAGTGCCATAAAGGCGGGCGGGAGTAGTGAGCAGTTCTTC.

In this sample, this clonotype turned up a few times. The chain carries TRBV20-1 and TRBJ1-1; D uncertain. The CDR3 loop spans 14 amino acids. Trimming shortened V by 0 bases and J by 5 bases, and 13 bases separated the two germline ends. Germline V lookup: CDR1 DFQATT, CDR2 SNEGSKA (reference sequence). CDR3 residues: CSARDLEVVTEAFF. The CDR3 nucleotides are TGCAGTGCTAGAGATCTAGAGGTTGTGACTGAAGCTTTCTTT.

This clonotype is a singleton in its sample. The chain carries TRBV29-1 and TRBJ2-7; D is perhaps TRBD1 (6 bases). Germline CDR1 reads SQVTM; CDR2 reads ANQGSEA. Trimming took off 8 bases at V and 2 bases at J, with 13 bases between the two ends. The CDR3 contains 12 residues. CDR3 sequence: CSIRTVTYEQYF. For the CDR3, the DNA is TGCAGCATCCGGACAGTTACCTACGAGCAGTACTTC.

V usage is TRBV20-1 and J usage is TRBJ2-2; weak D call: TRBD1 (5 bases). V lost 7 bases to trimming and J lost 2 bases, with 11 bases between them. The CDR3 extends over 13 amino acids. Germline V gives CDR1 DFQATT, CDR2 SNEGSKA (reference sequence). For the CDR3, the DNA is TGCAGTGTCGTACAGGTTAACACCGGGGAGCTGTTTTTT. It encodes CSVVQVNTGELFF.

This clonotype was seen a handful of times. This chain connects TRBV6-5 to TRBJ2-1; 10 bases align to TRBD1. V lost 4 bases and J lost 9; bases outside the gene matches: 12. Germline V gives CDR1 MNHEY, CDR2 SVGAGI. The CDR3 has 16 residues. The CDR3 protein is CASSFLTGTGAFEQFF. The CDR3 DNA follows: TGTGCCAGCAGTTTCCTCACCGGGACAGGGGCGTTTGAGCAGTTCTTC.

Ten or more counts support this clonotype. The CDR3, as DNA: TGTGCCAGCAGCGTAACGACAGGGGGGTTCAATGAGCAGTTCTTC. Translated, it gives CASSVTTGGFNEQFF. This chain links TRBV9 with TRBJ2-1; 9 bases align to TRBD1. V dropped 1 base and J dropped 6; count of bases not matched to a gene: 5. The CDR3 has 15 amino acids. In germline, CDR1 is SGDLS, CDR2 YYNGEE.

This clonotype has just a few counts. The rearrangement uses TRBV7-2 and TRBJ2-2; 12 nucleotides match TRBD1. The CDR3 spans 15 residues. Germline trimming cut 4 bases from V and 7 bases from J; bases unmatched to any gene: 4. Germline lookup yields CDR1 SGHTA and CDR2 FQGNSA. In DNA form, the CDR3 reads TGTGCCAGCAGCTCGGGACAGGGGGCAGGCGGGGAGCTGTTTTTT. This gives the protein CASSSGQGAGGELFF. The full variable domain, rest sourced from reference TRBV7-2 and TRBJ2-2, is GAGVSQSPSNKVTEKGKDVELRCDPISGHTALYWYRQSLGQGLEFLIYFQGNSAPDKSGLPSDRFSAERTGGSVSTLTIQRTQQEDSAVYLCASSSGQGAGGELFFGEGSRLTVL.

This chain uses TRBV20-1 with TRBJ2-1; D may be TRBD1 or TRBD2 (5 bases each). The CDR3 has 14 residues. The germline gives CDR1 DFQATT, CDR2 SNEGSKA (reference sequence). V was clipped by 4 bases and J by 4 bases, with 14 bases between them. The CDR3: CSAKGRSGYNEQFF. Written as DNA, the CDR3 is TGCAGTGCTAAGGGACGTTCCGGGTACAATGAGCAGTTCTTC.

For this clonotype: Germline is not matched at one junction end, which may reflect a read error. The V call is TRBV6-5, the J call TRBJ1-4, with D uncertain. Germline V gives CDR1 MNHEY, CDR2 SVGAGI. The CDR3 sequence is 15 residues long. CDR3: CASSYLGSTNETLFF. CDR3 coding DNA: TGTGCCAGCAGTTACTTGGGGTCAACTAATGAAACACTGTTTTTT.

V gene TRBV18 combines with J gene TRBJ1-1, with a possible D match to TRBD1 (6 bases). Germline CDR1 KGHSH, CDR2 LQKENI. Trimming removed 1 base from V and 5 bases from J, with 17 bases in between. CDR3 length: 16 amino acids. The CDR3 DNA is TGTGCCAGCTCACCACAGGAGCAGGGGTGGAGAACTGAAGCTTTCTTT. As protein: CASSPQEQGWRTEAFF.

This clonotype was recorded many times. This sequence joins TRBV2 and TRBJ2-1; 9 bases fit TRBD1. The CDR3 runs 13 residues. Germline trimming cut 6 bases from V and 5 bases from J; bases unmatched to any gene: 2. Germline loops: CDR1 SNHLY, CDR2 FYNNEI. The DNA for the CDR3 is TGTGCCAGCAGGAGGACAGGGGACAATGAGCAGTTCTTC. This codes for CASRRTGDNEQFF.

This clonotype was observed a handful of times. V is TRBV18 and J is TRBJ2-3; D unresolved. Trimming left V 5 bases short and J 4 bases short, with 7 bases between. The CDR3 consists of 12 residues. Looked up from germline, CDR1 is KGHSH and CDR2 is LQKENI. CDR3 sequence (DNA): TGTGCCAGCTCAGCCGCTCCAGATACGCAGTATTTT. It is translated as CASSAAPDTQYF.

The chain links TRBV3-1 to TRBJ1-6, with D tentatively TRBD1 (5 bases). Germline lookup yields CDR1 LGHDT and CDR2 YNNKEL (reference sequence). CDR3 length: 15 amino acids. With 1 base removed from V and 10 bases from J, the gap between germline ends came to 14 bases. The CDR3 DNA reads TGTGCCAGCAGCCAAGTAAGGGGATGGGGATCACCCCTCCACTTT. It translates to CASSQVRGWGSPLHF.

The CDR3 region has the DNA TGTGCCAGCAGCTTAGATCCCCCCCCTCCGAGGGAACAAGAGACCCAGTACTTC. Protein sequence: CASSLDPPPPREQETQYF. The J gene is TRBJ2-5, the V gene TRBV11-2, with D possibly TRBD2 on 5 matching bases. Looked up from germline, CDR1 is SGHAT and CDR2 is FQNNGV. CDR3 size: 18 residues. V shed 0 bases and J shed 2 bases, with 19 bases lying between them. Together with reference TRBV11-2 and TRBJ2-5, the CDR3 gives the full variable domain: EAGVAQSPRYKIIEKRQSVAFWCNPISGHATLYWYQQILGQGPKLLIQFQNNGVVDDSQLPKDRFSAERLKGVDSTLKIQPAKLEDSAVYLCASSLDPPPPREQETQYFGPGTRLLVL.

A few counts support this clonotype. The junction departs from germline at one end; a sequencing error may be responsible. The chain employs TRBV7-7 and TRBJ2-2; D is ambiguous. Germline CDR1 is SSHAT and CDR2 is FNYEAQ (reference sequence). The CDR3 is 16 residues long. The CDR3 loop reads CASSARTVGNTGELFF. The DNA of the CDR3 is TGTGCTAGCAGCGCAAGGACGGTAGGAAACACCGGGGAGCTGTTTTTT.

The V gene is TRBV7-9, the J gene TRBJ2-1, with D uncertain. Germline lookup yields CDR1 SEHNR and CDR2 FQNEAQ (reference sequence). CDR3 length equals 15 residues. Trimming shortened V by 1 base and J by 9 bases, and 16 bases separated the two germline ends. The CDR3 spells CASSLGPLPYFEQFF. CDR3 DNA: TGTGCCAGCAGCTTAGGACCACTCCCTTATTTTGAGCAGTTCTTC. Using reference TRBV7-9 and TRBJ2-1 for the parts outside the CDR3, the full variable domain is DTGVSQNPRHKITKRGQNVTFRCDPISEHNRLYWYRQTLGQGPEFLTYFQNEAQLEKSRLLSDRFSAERPKGSFSTLEIQRTEQGDSAMYLCASSLGPLPYFEQFFGPGTRLTVL.

The rearrangement links TRBV14 to TRBJ2-3, with D perhaps matching TRBD1 (5 bases). V was clipped by 2 bases and J by 2 bases, with 14 bases between them. CDR1 and CDR2 from the germline V gene are SGHDN and FVKESK. CDR3 size: 16 residues. The CDR3 coding sequence is TGTGCCAGCAGCCAATTTCAGGGAAGCGACACAGATACGCAGTATTTT. This encodes CASSQFQGSDTDTQYF.

This clonotype turned up a few times. The rearrangement uses TRBV5-1 and TRBJ2-1; 9 nucleotides match TRBD2. From germline, CDR1 is SGHRS and CDR2 YFSETQ. Trimming removed 0 bases from V and 8 bases from J; junction bases left unmatched: 6. The CDR3 covers 15 residues. The CDR3 region is CASSLGGSGSHEQFF. In DNA form, the CDR3 reads TGCGCCAGCAGCTTGGGGGGTAGCGGGAGCCATGAGCAGTTCTTC.

This chain connects TRBV12-3 or TRBV12-4 to TRBJ2-3, with D possibly TRBD2 on 6 matching bases. The CDR3 is 16 residues long. V lost 5 bases to trimming and J lost 0 bases, with 15 bases between them. The CDR3 loop reads CASSPPAGASTDTQYF. CDR3 in DNA: TGTGCCAGCAGTCCACCAGCGGGTGCTAGCACAGATACGCAGTATTTT.

The chain carries TRBV14 and TRBJ2-1, with a possible D match to TRBD2 (6 bases). CDR3 length: 12 amino acids. V was shortened by 5 bases and J by 15 bases, with 17 bases between the two germline ends. Germline loops: CDR1 SGHDN, CDR2 FVKESK. The CDR3 protein is CASSEPGLRRFF. DNA for the CDR3: TGTGCCAGCAGCGAACCGGGACTCCGGAGGTTCTTC.

The chain couples TRBV20-1 to TRBJ2-6; D possibly matches TRBD1 or TRBD2 (5 bases each). CDR1 and CDR2 (germline): DFQATT, SNEGSKA (reference sequence). CDR3 length equals 15 residues. Trimming took 6 bases from V and 0 from J, leaving 12 bases between them. CDR3 amino acids: CSAGATDSGANVLTF. The CDR3 nucleotides are TGCAGTGCCGGGGCCACGGACTCTGGGGCCAACGTCCTGACTTTC.

In this sample, this clonotype turned up a few times. The rearrangement uses TRBV5-1 and TRBJ2-7; 9 nucleotides line up with TRBD2. With V trimmed by 0 bases and J by 4 bases, 5 bases remained unmatched. CDR1 is SGHRS, CDR2 YFSETQ, per germline. The CDR3 contains 15 residues. The CDR3, as DNA: TGCGCCAGCAGCTTGGATAATAGCGGGAGTTACGAGCAGTACTTC. Translation: CASSLDNSGSYEQYF.

This clonotype was seen a few times. The chain couples TRBV19 to TRBJ2-2; the match to TRBD2 covers 8 bases. CDR3 length: 16 amino acids. Per germline, CDR1 LNHDA and CDR2 SQIVND (reference sequence). The ends lost 6 bases at V and 1 base at J; junction bases unmatched: 7. The CDR3 here is CASRREALENTGELFF. The DNA of the CDR3 is TGTGCCAGTAGGCGGGAGGCCCTCGAGAACACCGGGGAGCTGTTTTTT.

A few counts support this clonotype. V gene TRBV4-3 combines with J gene TRBJ2-1; 12 nucleotides agree with TRBD2. The length of the CDR3 is 17 residues. The V and J ends lost 0 bases and 10 bases, in that order; junction bases with no gene match: 10. CDR1 LGHNA and CDR2 YSLEER come from the germline V gene. In DNA form, the CDR3 reads TGCGCCAGCAGCCAAGATCTTCCTAGCGGGAGGGCCGGGGAGCAGTTCTTC. It is translated as CASSQDLPSGRAGEQFF.

V and J are TRBV5-1 and TRBJ1-2; D possibly corresponds to TRBD1 (5 bases). The CDR3 spans 15 residues. V lost 0 bases and J 6 bases, leaving 15 bases between the germline ends. The germline CDR1 and CDR2 sequences are SGHRS and YFSETQ. The CDR3 coding sequence is TGCGCCAGCAGCTTGGGTCCTCGGGGGGATCATGGCTACACCTTC. Translating gives CASSLGPRGDHGYTF.

This chain links TRBV7-6 with TRBJ2-6; D may correspond to TRBD1 or TRBD2 (5 bases each). The CDR3 is made up of 15 amino acids. The V end was cut by 5 bases, the J end by 3 bases, with 11 bases between. CDR1 is SGHVS, CDR2 FNYEAQ, per germline. The CDR3 DNA is TGTGCCAGCAGCCCTGGGGGTGGTGGGGCCAACGTCCTGACTTTC. This codes for CASSPGGGGANVLTF.

Only a few counts were recorded for this clonotype. This chain uses TRBV25-1 with TRBJ2-7, with D possibly matching TRBD1 (6 bases). The CDR3 is 14 residues long. CDR1 MGHDK and CDR2 SYGVNS come from the germline V gene. V was shortened by 2 bases and J by 4 bases, with 12 bases between the two germline ends. In DNA, the CDR3 is TGTGCCAGCAGTGAAGGGGGCAGGGGATACGAGCAGTACTTC. As protein: CASSEGGRGYEQYF.

This clonotype has ten or more counts. The chain combines TRBV20-1 with TRBJ2-5; D is tentatively TRBD1 or TRBD2 (6 bases each). V shed 1 base and J shed 1 base, with 10 bases lying between them. The CDR3 is 14 amino acids. Germline CDR1 DFQATT, CDR2 SNEGSKA (reference sequence). CDR3 sequence reads: CSARVGGGQETQYF. The CDR3 DNA follows: TGCAGTGCTAGAGTTGGAGGGGGCCAAGAGACCCAGTACTTC.

The chain joins TRBV6-2 or TRBV6-3 to TRBJ2-5; no firm D call. In germline, CDR1 is MNHEY, CDR2 SVGEGT. V was cut by 0 bases and J by 10 bases, with 6 bases left in between. The length of the CDR3 is 11 residues. As DNA, the CDR3 is TGTGCCAGCAGTTACTCGCAGAGCCAGTACTTC. Protein product: CASSYSQSQYF.

V and J are TRBV10-2 and TRBJ2-2, with 10 bases matching TRBD2. CDR1 WSHSY and CDR2 SAAADI come from the germline V gene. V trimming: 3 bases; J trimming: 7 bases; junction bases outside the gene matches: 5. This CDR3 contains 15 residues. CDR3 amino acids: CASSESGRVVGELFF. In DNA, the CDR3 is TGCGCCAGCAGTGAAAGCGGGAGGGTTGTCGGGGAGCTGTTTTTT.

This clonotype was seen a few times. Here the CDR3 DNA reads TGTGCCAGCAGTCCAACGTCGATGGGGTTCCACGAGCAGTACTTC. Protein: CASSPTSMGFHEQYF. The chain uses TRBV27 and TRBJ2-7; D gene ambiguous. The V and J ends lost 5 bases and 5 bases respectively, with 19 bases between them. This CDR3 spans 15 amino acids. CDR1 is MNHEY and CDR2 is SMNVEV in the germline V gene (reference sequence).